This T cell receptor beta chain was sequenced in a study of shared clonotypes between healthy human individuals. The CDR3 totals 13 residues. Germline V CDR1 and CDR2: SEHNR, FQNEAQ (reference sequence). J gave up 4 bases and V 5 bases, and 4 bases lay outside the gene matches. This clone has just a few counts. Additional DNA sequences in this sample encode the identical CDR3. Sequencing used immunoSEQ multiplex PCR; TCRdb keeps in-frame clones, though not all of them. Here the sample spans some 2,400,000 clones, approximately 94% being singletons. Material for sequencing was naive CD4+ T cells sorted from blood. Subset indicated: CD45RA+ positively selected. The sequence came from a man aged 18 to 29 in good health. This chain uses TRBV7-9 with TRBJ1-2; 7 nucleotides match TRBD1. The DNA for the CDR3 is TGTGCCAGCAGCCCAGCAGGGGGCTATGGCTACACCTTC. Amino acid sequence: CASSPAGGYGYTF.